This T cell receptor (beta chain) derives from a study of T cell clones after liver transplantation. Study as a whole: Liver transplant recipients had immunosuppression withdrawal attempted within 2 years. HCV positivity affected three of eight recipients; the rest lacked autoimmune or viral indications.

Germline CDR1 SGHNT, CDR2 YYREEE (reference sequence). V shed 5 bases and J 6 bases; nucleotides not matched to a gene: 17. The CDR3 is made up of 17 amino acids. Produced via immunoSEQ multiplex PCR; TCRdb's table is partial and in-frame only. The repertoire holds about 74,000 clones, with roughly 80% as singletons. Specimen: CD4+ T cells from blood, collected before liver transplant. The chain has TRBV5-4 and TRBJ1-2, with 9 bases lining up with TRBD1. This sequence originates from a human donor who received a liver transplant. CDR3 sequence reads: CASRQGTGPFVDDGYTF. CDR3 DNA: TGTGCCAGCAGACAGGGGACAGGGCCCTTTGTTGACGATGGCTACACCTTC.